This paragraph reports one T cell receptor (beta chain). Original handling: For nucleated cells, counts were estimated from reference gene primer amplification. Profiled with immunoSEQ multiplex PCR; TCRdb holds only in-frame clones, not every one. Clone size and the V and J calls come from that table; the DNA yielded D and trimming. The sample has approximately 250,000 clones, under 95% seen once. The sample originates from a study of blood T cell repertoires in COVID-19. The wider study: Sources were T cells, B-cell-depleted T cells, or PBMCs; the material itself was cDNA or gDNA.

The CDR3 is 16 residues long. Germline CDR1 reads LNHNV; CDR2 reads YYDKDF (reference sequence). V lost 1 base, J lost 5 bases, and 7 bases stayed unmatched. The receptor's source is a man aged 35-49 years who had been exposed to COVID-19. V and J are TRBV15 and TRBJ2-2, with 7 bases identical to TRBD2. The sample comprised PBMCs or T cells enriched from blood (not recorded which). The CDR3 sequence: CATSRAPWRETGELFF. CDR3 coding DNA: TGTGCCACCAGCAGAGCCCCCTGGCGGGAGACCGGGGAGCTGTTTTTT. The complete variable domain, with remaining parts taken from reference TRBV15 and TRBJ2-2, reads DAMVIQNPRYQVTQFGKPVTLSCSQTLNHNVMYWYQQKSSQAPKLLFHYYDKDFNNEADTPDNFQSRRPNTSFCFLDIRSPGLGDTAMYLCATSRAPWRETGELFFGEGSRLTVL.